One sample yielded the 26 T cell receptor beta chains listed below, sequenced in a study of T cell responses to AZD1222 COVID-19 vaccine. Method: immunoSEQ multiplex PCR; TCRdb's copy keeps in-frame clones and lacks some. The data contain 150,000 to 200,000 clones, roughly 92% of them singletons. The specimen was peripheral blood, collected on day 0 of AZD1222 vaccination. The receptors shown here come from an adult in good health.

V gene TRBV5-5 combines with J gene TRBJ1-1, with TRBD1 as a possible D gene (6 bases). Trimming took off 0 bases at V and 2 bases at J, with 14 bases between the two ends. Germline V gene lookup returns CDR1 SGHKS and CDR2 YYEKEE (reference sequence). There are 16 residues in the CDR3. Written as DNA, the CDR3 is TGTGCCAGCAGCTTGGCCCTTCAGGGGACTAACACTGAAGCTTTCTTT. The encoded protein is CASSLALQGTNTEAFF.

Turning to this clone: The junction shows a germline mismatch at one end, possibly a read error. J is TRBJ1-1 and V is TRBV3-1 (or the pseudogene TRBV3-2); D might be TRBD1 (5 bases). This CDR3 contains 14 residues. Per germline, CDR1 LGHDT and CDR2 YNNKEL (reference sequence). The CDR3 bases are TGTGCCAGCACCCAAGGAGGGACGGACACTGAAGCTTTCTTT. It codes for CASTQGGTDTEAFF.

The chain combines TRBV5-8 with TRBJ1-2; TRBD1 matches 9 bases. V was clipped by 3 bases and J by 8 bases; unmatched bases: 8. Germline V gene data show CDR1 as SGHTS and CDR2 as YDEGEE. The CDR3 contains 14 residues. The CDR3 here is CASSYRDRDGGYTF. DNA of the CDR3: TGTGCCAGCAGCTACCGGGACAGGGATGGAGGCTACACCTTC. The full variable domain, its missing parts supplied by reference TRBV5-8 and TRBJ1-2, is EAGVTQSPTHLIKTRGQQATLRCSPISGHTSVYWYQQALGLGLQFLLWYDEGEERNRGNFPPRFSGRQFPNYSSELNVNALELEDSALYLCASSYRDRDGGYTFGSGTRLTVV.

The gene calls are TRBV29-1 and TRBJ1-1; D is uncertain. Trimming shortened V by 2 bases and J by 0 bases, and 19 bases separated the two germline ends. Germline CDR1 and CDR2: SQVTM and ANQGSEA. The CDR3 totals 17 residues. The CDR3 sequence: CSVETGPEIFMNTEAFF. The CDR3 DNA reads as TGCAGCGTTGAAACGGGCCCCGAAATTTTTATGAACACTGAAGCTTTCTTT.

The chain joins TRBV19 to TRBJ1-2, with a possible D match to TRBD1 (6 bases). The CDR3 consists of 16 residues. V gave up 6 bases and J gave up 6 bases, with 23 bases separating them. Germline loops: CDR1 LNHDA, CDR2 SQIVND (reference sequence). CDR3 bases: TGTGCCAGTAGCCGAAGCACCGGGACAACCTTTGATGGCTACACCTTC. Protein sequence: CASSRSTGTTFDGYTF.

V gene TRBV5-6 combines with J gene TRBJ2-5, with unresolved D. Trimming took off 5 bases at V and 4 bases at J, with 12 bases between the two ends. There are 13 residues in the CDR3. Germline V gene data show CDR1 as SGHDT and CDR2 as YYEEEE. CDR3: CASSQRTGETQYF. In nucleotides, the CDR3 is TGTGCCAGCAGTCAACGGACGGGAGAGACCCAGTACTTC. Filled out from reference TRBV5-6 and TRBJ2-5, the complete variable domain reads DAGVTQSPTHLIKTRGQQVTLRCSPKSGHDTVSWYQQALGQGPQFIFQYYEEEERQRGNFPDRFSGHQFPNYSSELNVNALLLGDSALYLCASSQRTGETQYFGPGTRLLVL.

The V gene is TRBV18, the J gene TRBJ1-1; TRBD1 aligns across 7 bases. V was clipped by 1 base and J by 4 bases; unmatched bases: 3. This CDR3 has 14 residues. Germline values: CDR1 KGHSH, CDR2 LQKENI. The CDR3 sequence: CASSPREGATEAFF. CDR3 DNA sequence: TGTGCCAGCTCACCACGGGAGGGGGCCACTGAAGCTTTCTTT.

The J gene is TRBJ1-2, the V gene TRBV2; D is unresolved. The CDR3 sequence is 12 residues long. CDR1 is SNHLY, CDR2 FYNNEI, per germline. V gave up 7 bases and J gave up 8 bases, with 14 bases separating them. This CDR3 reads CASIDVSLGYTF. Here the CDR3 DNA reads TGTGCCAGCATAGATGTCTCACTAGGCTACACCTTC.

The chain recombines TRBV6-5 with TRBJ1-2, with 8 positions matching TRBD1. V dropped 7 bases and J dropped 8; count of bases not matched to a gene: 12. In germline, CDR1 is MNHEY, CDR2 SVGAGI. This CDR3 has 14 residues. The CDR3 loop is CASTSSGGFGGYTF. In DNA, the CDR3 is TGTGCCAGCACCTCCTCAGGGGGCTTCGGCGGCTACACCTTC.

The chain joins TRBV30 to TRBJ2-7; D is uncertain. The CDR3 loop spans 11 amino acids. Trimming pared 5 bases from V and 3 bases from J, leaving 8 bases between. The V gene's germline CDR1 is GTSNPN and CDR2 SVGIG (reference sequence). The DNA of the CDR3 is TGTGCCTGGGGCGAGTTCTACGAGCAGTACTTC. It specifies CAWGEFYEQYF.

The chain carries TRBV7-3 and TRBJ2-2; D call uncertain. CDR3 size: 14 residues. V lost 5 bases and J 9 bases, leaving 16 bases between the germline ends. Germline-derived CDR1 and CDR2 are SGHTA and FQGTGA. CDR3 protein: CASSPQESPRELFF. Here the CDR3 DNA reads TGTGCCAGCAGCCCCCAGGAGTCACCCCGGGAGCTGTTTTTT.

The chain uses TRBV5-1 and TRBJ2-7, with D unclear. Deletions cut 3 bases from V and 0 bases from J, with 1 base between. The CDR3 length is 11 residues. The germline V gene encodes CDR1 SGHRS and CDR2 YFSETQ. CDR3 DNA: TGCGCCAGCAGCTCCTCCTACGAGCAGTACGTC. Encoded protein: CASSSSYEQYV.

The chain joins TRBV19 to TRBJ2-5, with D uncertain. This CDR3 is 13 amino acids long. Trimming cost V 6 bases and J 0 bases, with 8 bases left between them. The germline CDR1 and CDR2 sequences are LNHDA and SQIVND (reference sequence). In nucleotides, the CDR3 is TGTGCCAGTAGCCCAGCTGACCAAGAGACCCAGTACTTC. This gives the protein CASSPADQETQYF. Using reference TRBV19 and TRBJ2-5 for the parts outside the CDR3, the full variable domain is DGGITQSPKYLFRKEGQNVTLSCEQNLNHDAMYWYRQDPGQGLRLIYYSQIVNDFQKGDIAEGYSVSREKKESFPLTVTSAQKNPTAFYLCASSPADQETQYFGPGTRLLVL.

The CDR3, as DNA: TGCGCCAGCAGCTTGGCCTTGACAGGGCGGGCCACCGGGGAGCTGTTTTTT. Its translation is CASSLALTGRATGELFF. V is TRBV5-1 and J is TRBJ2-2, with 7 nucleotides matching TRBD1. Losses at the gene ends were 0 bases for V and 4 bases for J; bases not matched to a gene: 9. Germline CDR1 reads SGHRS; CDR2 reads YFSETQ. The CDR3 contains 17 residues. Combining the CDR3 with reference TRBV5-1 and TRBJ2-2 gives the whole variable domain KAGVTQTPRYLIKTRGQQVTLSCSPISGHRSVSWYQQTPGQGLQFLFEYFSETQRNKGNFPGRFSGRQFSNSRSEMNVSTLELGDSALYLCASSLALTGRATGELFFGEGSRLTVL.

The gene calls are TRBV6-1 and TRBJ2-2; D gene uncertain. Looked up from germline, CDR1 is MNHNS and CDR2 is SASEGT. The CDR3 has 15 amino acids. Trimming took 1 base from V and 6 from J, leaving 12 bases between them. CDR3 DNA: TGTGCCAGCAGTGAAGGGGTCGTACGGGCCGGGGAGCTGTTTTTT. Amino acid sequence: CASSEGVVRAGELFF.

The rearrangement links TRBV30 to TRBJ1-2; D perhaps matches TRBD1 (6 bases). This CDR3 is 14 amino acids long. Trimming took off 0 bases at V and 2 bases at J, with 10 bases between the two ends. Germline values: CDR1 GTSNPN, CDR2 SVGIG (reference sequence). CDR3 loop: CAWSVTGQNYGYTF. For the CDR3, the DNA is TGTGCCTGGAGTGTAACAGGACAGAACTATGGCTACACCTTC.

As DNA, the CDR3 is TGTGCCAGCGTTATCGGTTATGAAGCTTTCTTT. Translating it yields CASVIGYEAFF. The V and J genes are TRBV6-6 and TRBJ1-1; D not resolved. The CDR3 loop spans 11 amino acids. Germline CDR1 is MNHNY and CDR2 is SVGAGI (reference sequence). Trimming cost V 8 bases and J 7 bases, with 11 bases left between them.

This clone has just one count. This chain joins TRBV5-1 and TRBJ2-1; tentative D call: TRBD2 (5 bases). The V gene's germline CDR1 is SGHRS and CDR2 YFSETQ. CDR3 length equals 12 residues. The V and J ends lost 5 bases and 9 bases respectively, with 12 bases between them. The CDR3 DNA follows: TGCGCCAGCAGTTCTAGCTTCGCTGAGCAGTTCTTC. Translation: CASSSSFAEQFF.

The rearrangement uses TRBV20-1 and TRBJ2-2; 10 nucleotides align to TRBD2. Unmatched junction bases numbered 6, after V lost 3 bases and J lost 5 bases. Germline CDR1 DFQATT, CDR2 SNEGSKA (reference sequence). The CDR3 totals 15 residues. CDR3 sequence (DNA): TGCAGTGCTAGTGCAGCGGGGGGGGCGACCGGGGAGCTGTTTTTT. This encodes CSASAAGGATGELFF.

This chain joins TRBV6-2 or TRBV6-3 and TRBJ2-7, with D tentatively TRBD1 (6 bases). Germline loops: CDR1 MNHEY, CDR2 SVGEGT. The CDR3 has 12 amino acids. V was pared by 4 bases and J by 6 bases, with 10 bases between. The CDR3, as DNA: TGTGCCAGCAGTTGGGGGCCTCTCGAGCAGTACTTC. Amino acids: CASSWGPLEQYF.

The table lists this clone with a count of one. V and J are TRBV29-1 and TRBJ2-2; no reliable D call. The CDR3 is made up of 13 amino acids. The V end lost 3 bases, the J end lost 0 bases, and 5 bases lay between the germline ends. Germline CDR1 and CDR2: SQVTM and ANQGSEA. In DNA form, the CDR3 reads TGCAGCGTTGAGCGGCCGAACACCGGGGAGCTGTTTTTT. Protein: CSVERPNTGELFF.

This chain connects TRBV2 to TRBJ2-7, with D maybe TRBD1 (7 bases). The CDR3 is 14 amino acids. Looked up from germline, CDR1 is SNHLY and CDR2 is FYNNEI. Deletions cut 6 bases from V and 0 bases from J, with 12 bases between. The CDR3 nucleotides are TGTGCCAGCAGGGAGGGGGCGAGCTCCTACGAGCAGTACTTC. The encoded protein is CASREGASSYEQYF.

J is TRBJ1-2 and V is TRBV19; TRBD1 matches at 7 bases. CDR3 length: 13 residues. Germline values: CDR1 LNHDA, CDR2 SQIVND (reference sequence). The J segment lost 4 bases and the V segment lost 10 bases, leaving 9 bases of the junction unmatched. The CDR3 DNA follows: TGTGCCACTGGGACAGACGGGCCCTATGGCTACACCTTC. Its protein product is CATGTDGPYGYTF.

The rearrangement links TRBV30 to TRBJ1-1; D is possibly TRBD1 (6 bases). The germline V and J ends were trimmed by 7 bases and 7 bases, with 13 bases remaining between them. The length of the CDR3 is 11 residues. CDR1 and CDR2 from the germline V gene are GTSNPN and SVGIG (reference sequence). This CDR3 reads CASTGGFEAFF. The CDR3, as DNA: TGTGCCTCCACTGGGGGCTTTGAAGCTTTCTTT.

CDR3 sequence (DNA): TGTGCCAGCAGGATAAGTTCGAGGGGGCGGACTGAAGCTTTCTTT. It codes for CASRISSRGRTEAFF. The V call is TRBV6-6, the J call TRBJ1-1; TRBD1 aligns across 7 bases. In germline, CDR1 is MNHNY, CDR2 SVGAGI (reference sequence). Germline trimming cut 6 bases from V and 5 bases from J; bases unmatched to any gene: 12. The CDR3 sequence is 15 residues long.

The chain is built from TRBV5-6 and TRBJ2-7, with TRBD2 identical over 9 bases. Germline assignment: CDR1 SGHDT and CDR2 YYEEEE. The CDR3 contains 14 residues. Unmatched junction bases numbered 7, after V lost 4 bases and J lost 5 bases. DNA for the CDR3: TGTGCCAGCAGCAAGGAGCGGGGGGTGAACGAGCAGTACGTC. This encodes CASSKERGVNEQYV.